This T cell receptor beta chain was sequenced during a study of T cell repertoires in cytomegalovirus infection. Study overall: Both a matching HLA type and CMV infection were indicated by public TCR beta signatures.

Study results and caveats: The response measured ex vivo was dominated by TCR beta clonotypes (HLA-C-restricted and CMV-specific). Pooled public TCR beta family frequency picked out CMV carriers with the relevant HLA.

MiXCR was run by TCRdb on the reads, yielding one entry per CDR3 protein. Among roughly 230,000 distinct CDR3 sequences listed, 20% to 25% were seen once. Between the trimmed V and J ends, which lost 3 bases and 0 bases, there was a span of 9 bases. CDR3 length: 14 amino acids. Per germline, CDR1 ENHRY and CDR2 SYGVKD. With regard to this clonotype: Its antigen remains unknown.

This clonotype was obtained from a human donor in good health (CMV status not recorded). Some clones in this sample may be carry-over from other donors' samples. Sample: CD8+ T cells from PBMCs. V and J are TRBV10-3 and TRBJ2-7; D might be TRBD1 (5 bases). CDR3 loop: CAISEMDNSYEQYV. The CDR3 coding sequence is TGTGCCATCAGTGAAATGGACAACTCCTACGAGCAGTACGTC.